This TCR beta chain was sequenced for a study of cytotoxic CD8 clonotypes in ibrutinib-treated CLL. Data came from immunoSEQ multiplex PCR; TCRdb stores just in-frame clones and leaves some out. The table lists approximately 340,000 clones, under 70% of them singletons. This clone was observed a single time. CDR1 and CDR2 (germline): SQVTM, ANQGSEA. The CDR3 runs 13 residues. Between the trimmed V and J ends, which lost 5 bases and 0 bases, there was a span of 11 bases. Sequencing used PBMCs, obtained after 36 months of ibrutinib treatment. The rearrangement uses TRBV29-1 and TRBJ2-7; D not certain. This receptor was identified in a human donor with chronic lymphocytic leukemia. CDR3 bases: TGCAGCGTTAAGACCCGCAGCTCCTACGAGCAGTACTTC. Protein: CSVKTRSSYEQYF.